The 18 T cell receptor beta chains below come from one sample, sequenced in a study of cytomegalovirus exposure and HLA in healthy donors. 60 Vbeta and 13 Jbeta primers were used in PCR. Using immunoSEQ multiplex PCR, the repertoire was profiled, and TCRdb retains in-frame clones only, with some absent. The sample spans roughly 120,000 clones; the ten largest clones claim about 6.8%. Source material: PBMCs. The receptors derive from a middle-aged man in good health and CMV-seropositive.

The chain employs TRBV9 and TRBJ2-1; 14 positions agree with TRBD2. Germline CDR1 reads SGDLS; CDR2 reads YYNGEE. The CDR3 runs 17 residues. Trimming cost V 3 bases and J 4 bases; bases outside gene matches: 6. The CDR3 bases are TGTGCCAGCAGCGGGGGGACTAGCGGGAGTATTTACAATGAGCAGTTCTTC. This sequence encodes CASSGGTSGSIYNEQFF.

V and J are TRBV9 and TRBJ2-2; no clear D. The V gene lost 0 bases and the J gene lost 1 base, with 10 bases spanning the gap. The CDR3 totals 16 residues. Germline CDR1 reads SGDLS; CDR2 reads YYNGEE. DNA of the CDR3: TGTGCCAGCAGCGTAGGTGTTAGCCAGAACACCGGGGAGCTGTTTTTT. Its translation: CASSVGVSQNTGELFF.

The genes are TRBV28 and TRBJ1-2; perhaps TRBD1 as D (6 bases). There are 12 residues in the CDR3. The germline V gene has CDR1 MDHEN and CDR2 SYDVKM. V lost 6 bases and J lost 5, with 10 bases in between. The chain's CDR3 is CASRGQSYGYTF. CDR3 DNA: TGTGCCAGCAGAGGACAGTCGTATGGCTACACCTTC.

The chain employs TRBV2 and TRBJ1-1; D not certain. This CDR3 has 14 residues. The ends were cut back, 4 bases at V and 5 bases at J, with 14 bases in the middle. The germline V gene has CDR1 SNHLY and CDR2 FYNNEI. The CDR3 region is CASSVIEGGTEAFF. CDR3 nucleotides: TGTGCCAGCAGTGTGATTGAGGGCGGGACTGAAGCTTTCTTT.

The V call is TRBV4-2, the J call TRBJ1-2; unclear D gene. Germline V gene sequence: CDR1 LGHNA, CDR2 YNFKEQ. The length of the CDR3 is 16 residues. V was cut by 0 bases and J by 0 bases, with 11 bases left in between. CDR3 DNA: TGTGCCAGCAGCCAAGAGAGCAATAAAGCTAACTATGGCTACACCTTC. Protein sequence: CASSQESNKANYGYTF.

This chain connects TRBV6-5 to TRBJ2-5; 9 nucleotides line up with TRBD1. The DNA end is more similar to TRBJ2-7, so the J call may be wrong. The CDR3 contains 14 residues. Germline CDR1 and CDR2: MNHEY and SVGAGI. The chain's CDR3 is CASSYDRGGYEQYF. The CDR3, as DNA: TGTGCCAGCAGTTACGACAGGGGGGGATACGAGCAGTACTTC.

This sequence joins TRBV7-3 and TRBJ2-1; 7 nucleotides match TRBD1. Trimming removed 9 bases from V and 4 bases from J; junction bases left unmatched: 9. Germline V gene sequence: CDR1 SGHTA, CDR2 FQGTGA. The CDR3 is 14 residues long. The chain's CDR3 is CASTIDRAYNEQFF. CDR3 DNA: TGTGCCAGTACGATTGACAGGGCTTACAATGAGCAGTTCTTC.

J is TRBJ2-7 and V is TRBV7-2; no clear D. Looked up from germline, CDR1 is SGHTA and CDR2 is FQGNSA. The CDR3 consists of 14 residues. Trimming removed 3 bases from V and 4 bases from J, with 13 bases in between. The CDR3, as DNA: TGTGCCAGCAGCTTGCGACTTTACTCTTACGAGCAGTACTTC. This translates into CASSLRLYSYEQYF.

For the CDR3, the DNA is TGTGCCAGCAGTTTTTACGCGAGGTTACCGCGGGGCTACACCTTC. This sequence encodes CASSFYARLPRGYTF. The gene calls are TRBV28 and TRBJ1-2; unclear D gene. With 3 bases removed from V and 8 bases from J, the gap between germline ends came to 19 bases. This CDR3 is 15 amino acids long. The germline V gene encodes CDR1 MDHEN and CDR2 SYDVKM.

This chain links TRBV5-6 with TRBJ2-4; 7 bases agree with TRBD1. V shed 4 bases, J shed 2 bases, and the junction held 9 bases outside the gene matches. The germline CDR1 and CDR2 sequences are SGHDT and YYEEEE. This CDR3 contains 16 residues. The CDR3 bases are TGTGCCAGCAGCCTCCGACAGGGTTTATCCAAAAACATTCAGTACTTC. This translates into CASSLRQGLSKNIQYF.

The chain uses TRBV27 and TRBJ2-7, with D possibly being TRBD2 (6 bases). Germline V gene data show CDR1 as MNHEY and CDR2 as SMNVEV (reference sequence). Between the trimmed V and J ends, which lost 1 base and 7 bases, there was a span of 14 bases. The CDR3 totals 14 residues. CDR3 protein: CASSLYGGSGEQYF. The CDR3 DNA follows: TGTGCCAGCAGTTTATACGGGGGATCGGGGGAGCAGTACTTC.

The gene calls are TRBV7-2 and TRBJ2-2; D is ambiguous. The germline V gene has CDR1 SGHTA and CDR2 FQGNSA. CDR3 size: 13 residues. Trimming removed 4 bases at V and 9 bases at J, with 12 bases between. The CDR3 DNA reads TGTGCCAGCAGCTCCCGACTTGTCCGGGAGCTGTTTTTT. Translated: CASSSRLVRELFF.

This chain links TRBV18 with TRBJ2-1, with no clear D. Germline V gene lookup returns CDR1 KGHSH and CDR2 LQKENI. Trimming removed 9 bases from V and 7 bases from J, with 10 bases in between. The CDR3 has 11 residues. The CDR3 region is CASTQSNEQFF. The CDR3 DNA reads TGTGCCAGTACACAGTCTAATGAGCAGTTCTTC.

The rearrangement links TRBV29-1 to TRBJ2-1, with TRBD2 identical over 11 bases. CDR3 size: 17 residues. The germline V gene has CDR1 SQVTM and CDR2 ANQGSEA. The ends lost 4 bases at V and 1 base at J; junction bases unmatched: 9. The CDR3 DNA reads as TGCAGCGTTGGTAGCGGGAGGGCCGCTGGGTCCTACAATGAGCAGTTCTTC. Translation: CSVGSGRAAGSYNEQFF.

V is TRBV5-1 and J is TRBJ1-4, with 9 bases lining up with TRBD1. Germline V gene data show CDR1 as SGHRS and CDR2 as YFSETQ. V gave up 4 bases and J gave up 0 bases; unmatched junction bases: 4. CDR3 length: 16 amino acids. The CDR3 spells CASSPDRGTTNEKLFF. The CDR3, as DNA: TGCGCCAGCAGCCCTGACAGGGGGACAACTAATGAAAAACTGTTTTTT.

The chain carries TRBV6-5 and TRBJ1-1; D not certain. Germline V CDR1 and CDR2: MNHEY, SVGAGI. Trimming removed 0 bases from V and 4 bases from J, with 6 bases in between. CDR3 length: 13 amino acids. The CDR3 DNA reads as TGTGCCAGCAGTTACTCGACGGGCACTGAAGCTTTCTTT. It is translated as CASSYSTGTEAFF.

The rearrangement uses TRBV19 and TRBJ2-1, with 7 bases fitting TRBD2. CDR3 length equals 15 residues. The germline V gene has CDR1 LNHDA and CDR2 SQIVND (reference sequence). Trimming cost V 4 bases and J 1 base; bases outside gene matches: 4. The CDR3 loop is CASSSAGVSYNEQFF. As DNA, the CDR3 is TGTGCCAGTAGTAGCGCGGGAGTTTCCTACAATGAGCAGTTCTTC.

CDR3 region: CASSLGVTEAFF. The DNA for the CDR3 is TGTGCCAGCAGTTTAGGGGTGACTGAAGCTTTCTTT. J is TRBJ1-1 and V is TRBV6-6, with D possibly matching TRBD1 (5 bases). Trimming pared 4 bases from V and 5 bases from J, leaving 8 bases between. Germline V gene lookup returns CDR1 MNHNY and CDR2 SVGAGI (reference sequence). CDR3 size: 12 residues.